The rows below give T cell receptor beta chains drawn from one sample of a study of blood T cell repertoires in COVID-19. Here immunoSEQ multiplex PCR was the method, and the copy in TCRdb shows in-frame clones only, minus some. The sample has roughly 160,000 clones, around 83% seen once. The source material was peripheral blood. These receptors originate from a woman aged 65 to 85 who had recovered from COVID-19. Both conserved end residues are trimmed from each CDR3. Expanded clones get a size class; other rows say once, few or many, or leave the size out.

J	size	V	CDR3
TRBJ1-2	.	TRBV29-1	SVSMNYGYT
TRBJ2-5	.	TRBV6-5	ASRRGETQY
TRBJ1-5	.	TRBV10-3	AISEWPRGSNQPQH
TRBJ2-7	.	TRBV3-1/TRBV3-2	ASSQDRAGGGEQY
TRBJ2-7	once	TRBV3-1/TRBV3-2	ASSQGSVSYEQY
TRBJ2-7	.	TRBV19	ASSIEASGRAGSLDEQY
TRBJ2-5	.	TRBV9	ASSVGYRGETQY
TRBJ1-4	.	TRBV7-2	ASSFATGNEKLF
TRBJ1-5	.	TRBV30	AWRGGRNQPQH
TRBJ1-2	.	TRBV19	ASSMALADGRYT
TRBJ2-1	.	TRBV11-1	ASSPISYNEQF
TRBJ1-2	.	TRBV2	ASSGLGYGYT
TRBJ1-5	.	TRBV2	ASSGLGRANQPQH
TRBJ2-1	.	TRBV5-6	ASSFDRISYNEQF
TRBJ1-1	few	TRBV7-2	ASSLAIGGTEAF
TRBJ2-2	few	TRBV5-1	ASSVGTSGGTTGELF
TRBJ2-7	once	TRBV6-6	ASSYWAGSGYEQY
TRBJ1-1	.	TRBV19	ASSIFRENTEAF
TRBJ2-7	few	TRBV7-6	ASSLAQTLAGVGYEQY
TRBJ1-5	.	TRBV12-5	ATRYSNQPQH
TRBJ2-5	.	TRBV7-3	ASSLPGGETQY
TRBJ2-5	.	TRBV6-5	ASSSTDRKETQY
TRBJ2-7	.	TRBV2	ASSEEGVTGGSYEQY
TRBJ2-3	once	TRBV19	ASRKTARTDTQY
TRBJ1-5	.	TRBV28	ASRPPQGVDSNQPQH
TRBJ1-2	.	TRBV11-2	ASSLDLGRINNYGYT
TRBJ2-5	.	TRBV4-3	ASSQVVTAGGEETQY
TRBJ1-3	few	TRBV21-1	ASSTVDSSSGNTIY
TRBJ1-6	.	TRBV9	ASSVAGGEGYNSPLH
TRBJ1-2	once	TRBV5-1	ASSPSSNYGYT
TRBJ1-6	.	TRBV18	ASSPPGAGGSYNSPLH
TRBJ1-1	few	TRBV10-3	AIRDFKGAF
TRBJ1-2	once	TRBV6-2/TRBV6-3	ASSDPHPRRYGYT
TRBJ1-5	few	TRBV30	AWERRGGNSNQPQH
TRBJ2-2	few	TRBV24-1	ATSDPRRGAGELF
TRBJ1-3	.	TRBV19	ASSTDARGAGNTIY
TRBJ1-5	.	TRBV11-2	ASSLEGSGHQPQH
TRBJ1-1	.	TRBV6-6	ASSYGHTEAF
TRBJ2-5	once	TRBV7-2	ATAGGRETQY
TRBJ2-1	.	TRBV9	ASSRTSGSDEQF
TRBJ2-2	.	TRBV5-1	ASSDPGTSGRWTGELF
TRBJ2-3	.	TRBV5-6	ASSLSGAQY
TRBJ2-1	.	TRBV12-3/TRBV12-4	ASSFGGEQF
TRBJ1-6	.	TRBV3-1/TRBV3-2	ASSQVVGGTNSPLH
TRBJ2-7	.	TRBV5-1	ASSLSGLRSEQY
TRBJ2-2	.	TRBV29-1	SFRGRGELF
TRBJ2-7	.	TRBV5-1	ASKRPPSGTFYEQY
TRBJ2-1	.	TRBV6-6	ASSRGVGGEQF
TRBJ2-7	once	TRBV7-9	ASQGRERYEQY
TRBJ2-5	once	TRBV10-3	AIRGGGGSQETQY
TRBJ1-3	.	TRBV5-1	ASSPGRDYSGNTIY
TRBJ1-5	.	TRBV7-8	ASSQTGYNQPQH
TRBJ2-7	.	TRBV11-3	ASSPSPYEQY
TRBJ2-7	.	TRBV28	ATTTAYEQY
TRBJ2-1	many	TRBV30	AWSVGTNSYNEQF
TRBJ1-6	.	TRBV7-6	ASSRDSGHSPLH
TRBJ2-5	.	TRBV5-4	ASSRDRGQETQY
TRBJ2-2	few	TRBV7-8	ANGGGPGELF
TRBJ2-1	.	TRBV24-1	ATSATLAPNEQF